The 14 T cell receptor beta chains below come from one sample, sequenced in a study of blood T cell repertoires in COVID-19. Profiling relied on immunoSEQ multiplex PCR, and the TCRdb table lists in-frame clones only, not all of them. The sample contains approximately 360,000 clones, around 87% of which appear only once. The sample consisted of PBMCs or T cells enriched from blood (not recorded which). The receptor source for this set is a woman aged 25 to 39 with acute COVID-19.

This rearrangement joins TRBV11-2 to TRBJ1-2, with no clear D. The CDR3 is 17 residues long. The V and J ends lost 0 bases and 5 bases respectively, with 19 bases between them. Germline CDR1 is SGHAT and CDR2 is FQNNGV. The CDR3 loop is CASSLDGSAAHIYGYTF. CDR3 nucleotides: TGTGCCAGCAGCTTAGATGGCAGTGCTGCCCATATTTATGGCTACACCTTC.

This clone was observed a handful of times. The chain joins TRBV19 to TRBJ1-6, with D perhaps matching TRBD1 (6 bases). Trimming removed 6 bases from V and 7 bases from J, with 7 bases in between. This CDR3 is built from 12 residues. Per germline, CDR1 LNHDA and CDR2 SQIVND (reference sequence). Here the CDR3 DNA reads TGTGCCAGTAGACAGGGAAATTCACCCCTCCACTTT. Protein sequence: CASRQGNSPLHF.

The gene calls are TRBV6-5 and TRBJ1-1; D possibly corresponds to TRBD1 (5 bases). The CDR3 runs 15 residues. V gave up 1 base and J gave up 5 bases, with 14 bases separating them. Germline V CDR1 and CDR2: MNHEY, SVGAGI. The CDR3 region is CASSYLYRKETEAFF. The CDR3 DNA reads as TGTGCCAGCAGTTACTTGTACAGGAAGGAAACTGAAGCTTTCTTT.

The table lists this clone with a few counts. The rearrangement joins TRBV30 to TRBJ1-3; the match to TRBD1 covers 7 bases. The CDR3 is made up of 16 amino acids. CDR1 is GTSNPN, CDR2 SVGIG, per germline (reference sequence). After removal of 5 bases from V and 0 bases from J, the junction contained 10 bases not matched to a gene. Here the CDR3 reads CAWEGAGINSGNTIYF. The CDR3 nucleotides read TGTGCCTGGGAGGGGGCAGGGATTAACTCTGGAAACACCATATATTTT.

The rearrangement uses TRBV10-3 and TRBJ1-2; 7 bases match TRBD1. V lost 6 bases to trimming and J lost 4 bases; unmatched junction nucleotides: 5. The CDR3 is 13 amino acids. Germline CDR1 ENHRY, CDR2 SYGVKD. The CDR3 is CAIRTGTAYGYTF. CDR3 DNA sequence: TGTGCCATCAGGACCGGGACAGCCTATGGCTACACCTTC.

Points on this clone: Other DNA sequences in the same sample also yield this CDR3. The V and J genes are TRBV5-1 and TRBJ1-2; D is uncertain. CDR3 length equals 15 residues. The V gene's germline CDR1 is SGHRS and CDR2 YFSETQ. Trimming removed 0 bases from V and 2 bases from J, with 11 bases in between. The CDR3 sequence is CASSLDPGSNYGYTF. The CDR3 coding sequence is TGCGCCAGCAGCTTGGATCCTGGGAGCAACTATGGCTACACCTTC.

The V gene is TRBV4-3, the J gene TRBJ2-3; 9 bases align to TRBD2. The V gene's germline CDR1 is LGHNA and CDR2 YSLEER. This CDR3 spans 16 amino acids. V lost 0 bases, J lost 5 bases, and 6 bases stayed unmatched. CDR3 coding DNA: TGCGCCAGCAGCCAAGATATCCTAGCGGGGAAAGATACGCAGTATTTT. It translates to CASSQDILAGKDTQYF.

This chain connects TRBV11-2 to TRBJ2-7, with D uncertain. V shed 3 bases and J shed 0 bases, with 12 bases lying between them. Per germline, CDR1 SGHAT and CDR2 FQNNGV. The CDR3 is 15 residues long. The CDR3 region has the DNA TGTGCCAGCAGCTTCCGATACAGTTCCTCCTACGAGCAGTACTTC. Translation gives CASSFRYSSSYEQYF.

The V gene is TRBV19, the J gene TRBJ1-2; D is ambiguous. The germline CDR1 and CDR2 sequences are LNHDA and SQIVND (reference sequence). V gave up 9 bases and J gave up 3 bases, with 17 bases separating them. CDR3 size: 14 residues. The CDR3 DNA follows: TGTGCCAGCCATAGGTCGGGTTACGACTATGGCTACACCTTC. Residues: CASHRSGYDYGYTF.

This clone was recorded only once. The genes are TRBV2 and TRBJ2-5, with D unresolved. The CDR3 totals 13 residues. CDR1 is SNHLY and CDR2 is FYNNEI in the germline V gene. CDR3 amino acids: CVTRQALQETQYF. The CDR3 DNA reads TGTGTTACCCGGCAGGCCCTCCAAGAGACCCAGTACTTC.

The chain links TRBV5-1 to TRBJ1-1; 12 nucleotides align to TRBD1. With 4 bases clipped from V and 5 bases from J, the junction kept 6 bases outside the gene matches. Germline CDR1 is SGHRS and CDR2 is YFSETQ. There are 15 residues in the CDR3. In nucleotides, the CDR3 is TGCGCCAGCAGCGGGGGACAGGGGGCGAAGACTGAAGCTTTCTTT. Translation: CASSGGQGAKTEAFF.

In this sample, this clone turned up once. J is TRBJ1-1 and V is TRBV7-9, with 8 bases lining up with TRBD1. Germline CDR1 SEHNR, CDR2 FQNEAQ (reference sequence). J lost 1 base, V lost 1 base, and 8 bases had no gene match. This CDR3 is built from 17 residues. The CDR3 DNA sequence: TGTGCCAGCAGCTTAGTCGAGGGGACAGGAACGAACACTGAAGCTTTCTTT. This codes for CASSLVEGTGTNTEAFF.

This clone was picked up one time. The rearrangement joins TRBV4-1 to TRBJ2-7; 12 positions match TRBD1. CDR1 MGHRA and CDR2 YSYEKL come from the germline V gene. The trim removed 2 bases at V and 6 bases at J, leaving 20 bases unmatched. This CDR3 is built from 20 residues. CDR3 nucleotides: TGCGCCAGCAGCCAATGGCCACGTACTGAGACCGGGACAGGGGGCTTCGAGCAGTACTTC. This codes for CASSQWPRTETGTGGFEQYF.

This sequence joins TRBV5-6 and TRBJ1-4; D call uncertain. CDR1 is SGHDT and CDR2 is YYEEEE in the germline V gene. The CDR3 consists of 17 residues. V shed 0 bases and J shed 5 bases, with 17 bases lying between them. The CDR3: CASSLADGTEGNEKLFF. The CDR3 DNA is TGTGCCAGCAGCTTGGCCGACGGAACAGAGGGAAATGAAAAACTGTTTTTT.